This T cell receptor beta chain stems from a study of cytomegalovirus exposure and HLA in healthy donors. In the study overall: A preliminary data release comprised 80 million to 95 million unique TCRs obtained from HLA-typed donors.

Study results and limitations: In a later analysis, donors in an Asian-associated ancestry cluster reportedly had fewer N-insertions in productive TCRs than the cohort mean.

This clone was observed a single time. The target antigen is unknown. A multiplex PCR was run with 60 Vbeta primers and 13 Jbeta primers. In the authors' methods: Approximately 83 million unique TCR beta chains, 9.5 million to 14 million shared, were counted in a later analysis. Profiled with immunoSEQ multiplex PCR; TCRdb holds only in-frame clones, not every one. The DNA gave D and trimming, while V, J and clone size come from that table. The sample lists about 140,000 clones, over 75% seen once, with about 1.7% in the top ten. What was sequenced was PBMCs. The source is a middle-aged man in good health and CMV-seronegative.

The CDR3: CASSLTGAVEEQYF. DNA of the CDR3: TGCGCCAGCAGCTTGACAGGGGCTGTGGAAGAGCAGTACTTC. The genes are TRBV5-1 and TRBJ2-7, with 7 positions matching TRBD1. The CDR3 is made up of 14 amino acids. Looked up from germline, CDR1 is SGHRS and CDR2 is YFSETQ. Trimming took 1 base from V and 7 from J; bases not matched to a gene: 8. The variable domain in full, completed from reference TRBV5-1 and TRBJ2-7, reads KAGVTQTPRYLIKTRGQQVTLSCSPISGHRSVSWYQQTPGQGLQFLFEYFSETQRNKGNFPGRFSGRQFSNSRSEMNVSTLELGDSALYLCASSLTGAVEEQYFGPGTRLTVT.